The clone carrying this T cell receptor (beta chain) is medium-sized (0.01 to 0.1%) in the sample. V dropped 8 bases and J dropped 0 bases, with 11 bases sitting between them. This CDR3 has 14 amino acids. The data are from a study of type 1 regulatory T cells. For the study at large: T-allo10 is a Tr1-enriched, alloantigen-specific CD4 T cell product made in vitro.

TCRdb passed the reads through MiXCR, listing each CDR3 protein once. This sample yields more than 2,000 distinct CDR3 sequences, of which 5% to 7.5% are seen a single time; about 2.2% belongs to the top ten. The sequence derives from a human donor in good health. V and J are TRBV12-3 or TRBV12-4 and TRBJ1-3; the D gene is possibly TRBD1 (6 bases). Sequencing was done on a sample of CD4+ T cells, either the whole sample or a sorted fraction (not recorded which). The CDR3 spells CASRDRSSGNTIYF. The CDR3, as DNA: TGTGCCAGCCGCGACAGGAGCTCTGGAAACACCATATATTTT.